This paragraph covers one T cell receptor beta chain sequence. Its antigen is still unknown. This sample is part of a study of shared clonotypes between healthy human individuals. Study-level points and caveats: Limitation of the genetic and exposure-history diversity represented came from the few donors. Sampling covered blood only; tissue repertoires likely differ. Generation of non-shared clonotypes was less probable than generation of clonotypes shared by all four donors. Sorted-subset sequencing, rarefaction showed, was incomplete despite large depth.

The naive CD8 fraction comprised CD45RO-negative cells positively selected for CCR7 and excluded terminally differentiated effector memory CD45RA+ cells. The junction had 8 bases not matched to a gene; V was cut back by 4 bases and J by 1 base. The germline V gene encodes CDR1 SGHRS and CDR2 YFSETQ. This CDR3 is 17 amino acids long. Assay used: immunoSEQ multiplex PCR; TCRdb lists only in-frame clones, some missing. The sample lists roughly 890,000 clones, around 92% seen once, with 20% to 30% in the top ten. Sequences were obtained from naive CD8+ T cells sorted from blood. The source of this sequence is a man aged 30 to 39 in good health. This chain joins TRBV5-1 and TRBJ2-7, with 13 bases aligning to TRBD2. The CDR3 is CASSPGLAGVWSYEQYF. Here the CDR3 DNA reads TGCGCCAGCAGCCCAGGACTAGCGGGAGTTTGGTCCTACGAGCAGTACTTC.